These 5 T cell receptor beta chains originate from one sample sequenced in a study of beta chain features in type 1 diabetes. The study, taken as a whole, reports: Moderate yet significant TCRB CDR3 shortening was seen in Type 1 diabetes patients in all four CD4+ subsets.

The sequenced template was cDNA made from the entire isolated RNA. Sequencing was performed with immunoSEQ multiplex PCR; in TCRdb, only in-frame clones are kept and a portion is missing. The table lists around 710,000 clones, around 12% of them singletons. These receptors have no identified antigens. The sample taken for sequencing was naive CD4+ T cells from blood. The receptors derive from a man younger than 40 with type 1 diabetes.

This chain uses TRBV4-3 with TRBJ1-2; TRBD1 matches at 8 bases. The CDR3 has 15 amino acids. Germline trimming cut 1 base from V and 4 bases from J; bases unmatched to any gene: 5. Germline CDR1 is LGHNA and CDR2 is YSLEER. In nucleotides, the CDR3 is TGCGCCAGCAGCCAAGCGGACAGGGCCCCCTATGGCTACACCTTC. Residues: CASSQADRAPYGYTF.

This clone was seen only a few times. V gene TRBV7-2 combines with J gene TRBJ1-2; TRBD1 matches at 10 bases. The CDR3 runs to 14 residues. Germline V gives CDR1 SGHTA, CDR2 FQGNSA. V shed 4 bases and J 5 bases; nucleotides not matched to a gene: 4. CDR3 in DNA: TGTGCCAGCAGCTCGGGACAGGGGAGATATGGCTACACCTTC. Translation gives CASSSGQGRYGYTF. Full variable domain (remainder filled in from reference TRBV7-2 and TRBJ1-2): GAGVSQSPSNKVTEKGKDVELRCDPISGHTALYWYRQSLGQGLEFLIYFQGNSAPDKSGLPSDRFSAERTGGSVSTLTIQRTQQEDSAVYLCASSSGQGRYGYTFGSGTRLTVV.

The CDR3 DNA is TGTGCCATCAGCCGAGCGGGGGGAATCCAAGAGACCCAGTACTTC. Protein sequence: CAISRAGGIQETQYF. The chain has TRBV10-3 and TRBJ2-5; TRBD2 agrees at 9 bases. Per the germline V gene, CDR1 is ENHRY and CDR2 is SYGVKD. There are 15 residues in the CDR3. The trim removed 6 bases at V and 1 base at J, leaving 6 bases unmatched.

This clone showed up just a few times. The J gene is TRBJ2-5, the V gene TRBV29-1; possibly TRBD1 or TRBD2 for D (5 bases each). The end of the DNA is better explained by TRBJ2-7, so the J call may be wrong. Germline lookup yields CDR1 SQVTM and CDR2 ANQGSEA. There are 15 residues in the CDR3. CDR3 amino acids: CSVAPGRRSSYEQYF. The DNA of the CDR3 is TGCAGCGTTGCCCCGGGACGGCGGAGCTCCTACGAGCAGTACTTC.

The chain uses TRBV30 and TRBJ1-4; maybe TRBD1 (6 bases). The V gene lost 0 bases and the J gene lost 3 bases, with 11 bases spanning the gap. This CDR3 contains 15 residues. Germline V gives CDR1 GTSNPN, CDR2 SVGIG (reference sequence). The CDR3 DNA reads TGTGCCTGGAGTGTGGGGGCCGGAGCTAATGAAAAACTGTTTTTT. Translated, it gives CAWSVGAGANEKLFF.